This T cell receptor beta chain came from a study of blood T cell repertoires in COVID-19. Assay used: immunoSEQ multiplex PCR; TCRdb lists only in-frame clones, some missing. Among 80,000 to 90,000 clones listed, roughly four fifths were seen once. The sample consisted of peripheral blood. The source is an elderly woman with acute or convalescent COVID-19.

CDR3 nucleotides: TGTGCCAGCTCACCGTTCGATTTGAGGGGGCAAGAGACCCAGTACTTC. The encoded protein is CASSPFDLRGQETQYF. The chain uses TRBV18 and TRBJ2-5, with D tentatively TRBD1 (6 bases). The CDR3 consists of 16 residues. Per the germline V gene, CDR1 is KGHSH and CDR2 is LQKENI. Trimming removed 3 bases from V and 2 bases from J, with 16 bases in between.